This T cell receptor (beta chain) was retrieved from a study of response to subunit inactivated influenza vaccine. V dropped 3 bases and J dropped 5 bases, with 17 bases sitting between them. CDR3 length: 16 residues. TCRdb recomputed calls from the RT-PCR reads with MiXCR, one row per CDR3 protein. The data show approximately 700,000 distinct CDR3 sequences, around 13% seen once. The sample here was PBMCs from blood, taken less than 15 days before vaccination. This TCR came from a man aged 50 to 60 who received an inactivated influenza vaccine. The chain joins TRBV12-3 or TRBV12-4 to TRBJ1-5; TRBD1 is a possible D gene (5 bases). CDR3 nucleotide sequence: TGTGCCAGCAGTTTGGGGGAGGCCATCGATGATCAGCCCCAGCATTTT. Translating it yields CASSLGEAIDDQPQHF.